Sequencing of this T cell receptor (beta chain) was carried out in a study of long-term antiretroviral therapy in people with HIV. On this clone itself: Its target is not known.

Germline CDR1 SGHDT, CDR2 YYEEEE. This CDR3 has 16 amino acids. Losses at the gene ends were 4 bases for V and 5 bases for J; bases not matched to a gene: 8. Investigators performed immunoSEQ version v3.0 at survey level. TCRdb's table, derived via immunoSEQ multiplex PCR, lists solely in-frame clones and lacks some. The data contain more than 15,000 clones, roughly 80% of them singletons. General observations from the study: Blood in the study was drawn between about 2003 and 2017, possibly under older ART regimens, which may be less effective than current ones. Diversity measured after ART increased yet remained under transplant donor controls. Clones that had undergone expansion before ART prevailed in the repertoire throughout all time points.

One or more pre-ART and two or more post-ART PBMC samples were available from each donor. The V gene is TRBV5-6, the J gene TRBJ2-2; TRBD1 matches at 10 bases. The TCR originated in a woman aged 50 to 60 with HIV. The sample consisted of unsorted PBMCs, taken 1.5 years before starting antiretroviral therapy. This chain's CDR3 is CASSLMTGQGTGELFF. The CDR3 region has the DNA TGTGCCAGCAGCCTAATGACGGGACAGGGGACCGGGGAGCTGTTTTTT.